The entry below describes one TCR beta chain. This clonotype was picked up many times. Its binding antigen is unknown. No base quality information exists; no much larger clone differs at one position. The sample originates from a study of neurological immune-mediated disorders (dated by TCRdb to about 2019). Study-level background: Of the 35 or so multiple sclerosis patients, some 30 had relapsing-remitting MS and 3 had secondary progressive MS. Peripheral blood TCR-beta repertoires from patients with HTLV-I-associated myelopathy (HAM/TSP), patients with multiple sclerosis, and healthy controls were compared in the study using UMI-based sequencing. The roughly 99 TCR-beta libraries covered PBMC samples along with longitudinal samples, technical triplicates, and paired sorted CD4+ and CD8+ T-cell subsets. The cohort was made up of around 70 subjects, consisting of some 15 HAM/TSP patients, roughly 35 multiple sclerosis patients and about 20 healthy controls.

CDR1 and CDR2, per the germline V gene, are LGHNA and YSLEER. V is pared back by 6 bases and J by 0 bases, with 9 bases lying between the germline termini. The CDR3 spans 15 residues, from the cysteine through the phenylalanine. Of all the DNA, just the CDR3 is kept, 45 bases in frame from base 1. Libraries from unsorted PBMCs were made from 2 million PBMCs kept in RNAlater at -80 degrees C until RNA extraction. The multiple sclerosis patients were enrolled in a US clinical protocol that evaluated disease progression with magnetic resonance imaging. Peripheral blood was subjected to Ficoll-Hypaque density gradient centrifugation to isolate PBMCs, which were then cryopreserved in liquid nitrogen. cDNA was synthesized by template-switch 5'RACE using a primer with a 10-nucleotide random unique molecular identifier that tagged each TCR transcript. Every sequencing run yielded over 170 million TCR-beta sequences covering 15-18 subjects. The RNeasy kit was used to extract total RNA. TCR-beta VDJ regions were amplified with primers for the TCR constant region and the 5'RACE anchor, using the KAPA Real-time Library Amplification kit. A first PCR added sample indexes and Illumina adaptors, and a second PCR then raised library yield. After Ampure bead purification, the roughly 650 bp TCR product was size-selected on a 2% E-gel SizeSelection system. Before pooling, libraries had their quality checked on a Bioanalyzer, their concentration measured with Qubit, and their quantity determined with the Kapa Library Quantification kit. Paired-end 2 x 150 bp sequencing of the libraries was performed on an Illumina HiSeq 2500. To increase sequence diversity, about 25-31% phiX was spiked into each library pool. As for the authors' bioinformatics: Quality-filtered reads were processed with the UMI-based MiGEC pipeline, and over 90% of raw TCR sequences were removed by the MiGEC pipeline during error correction. IMGT germline references were used for alignment of VDJ genes, and clonotypes were defined by a unique CDR3 amino acid sequence together with V-J genes. Clonal expansion, Shannon diversity and CDR3 relatedness (CalcPairwiseDistances, ClusterSamples) were evaluated with VDJtools, and phylogenetic trees were built with CLCbio workbench. Expanded clones were defined as having at least 8 unique UMIs, based on coefficient-of-variation modelling across technical triplicates. TCRdb reprocessed the public reads (quality trimming at Q25 with fastp, clone calling with MiXCR) and kept in-frame beta chains. Identical CDR3 protein sequences are pooled into one entry, listed with their most common genes and DNA. TCRdb's processing, not the authors', yielded these V and J calls. The sample data list approximately 65,000 distinct CDR3 sequences, and over 4% of these were observed just once. Clones ranked in the top ten supply around 2.7% of the sample.

Broad study findings and their caveats: In phylogenetic analysis, the repertoires of 18 of 34 MS patients grouped into a cluster of related CDR3 sequences, which suggests a possible signature at the repertoire level. Expanded clones from different subjects shared no identical CDR3 amino acid sequences, which suggests that TCR-beta repertoires were private in all groups. The MS cluster was not associated with any clinical or MRI features, and the authors stated that larger cohorts are needed. TCR clonal expansion was highest in HAM/TSP patients and lowest in MS patients, with MS patients falling below even healthy controls.

The receptor comes from a man aged 45-65 years with multiple sclerosis. The chain couples TRBV4-3 to TRBJ1-6; a confident D gene designation cannot be given. Sequencing used PBMCs. CDR3 loop: CASRTESSYNSPLHF. Read as DNA, the sequence is TGCGCCAGCAGAACGGAGAGCTCCTATAATTCACCCCTCCACTTT.